Listed below are T cell receptor beta chains from one sample, sequenced in a study of blood T cells in healthy people across ages. In TCRdb, the 5' RACE reads were re-called with MiXCR into one record per CDR3 protein. Of roughly 930,000 distinct CDR3 sequences listed, 48% are singletons. The sample taken for sequencing was blood. Receptor source: a man aged 30 to 39 in good health. Each CDR3 is given with its conserved first and last residue. A D gene is named only where the DNA matches it firmly. Clone size is stated in some rows and not others, as once, few, many or a class when expanded.

clone size: few; J gene: TRBJ2-5; V gene: TRBV6-1; D gene: -; CDR3 protein: CASSHTFGGSETQYF; CDR3 DNA: TGTGCCAGCAGCCATACGTTCGGGGGTAGCGAGACCCAGTACTTC
clone size: few; J gene: TRBJ2-5; V gene: TRBV9; D gene: -; CDR3 protein: CASSVVVSSSEQYF; CDR3 DNA: TGTGCCAGCAGCGTAGTGGTTAGCAGCAGTGAGCAGTACTTC
clone size: -; J gene: TRBJ2-3; V gene: TRBV3-1; D gene: TRBD2; CDR3 protein: CASSQRSGGADTQYF; CDR3 DNA: TGTGCCAGCAGCCAAAGGAGCGGGGGTGCAGATACGCAGTATTTT
clone size: few; J gene: TRBJ2-1; V gene: TRBV6-2/TRBV6-3; D gene: TRBD1; CDR3 protein: CASSDRDRGFYEQFF; CDR3 DNA: TGTGCCAGCAGTGACAGGGACAGGGGGTTTTATGAGCAGTTCTTC
clone size: -; J gene: TRBJ1-4; V gene: TRBV4-2; D gene: -; CDR3 protein: CASSPQSPTNEKLFF; CDR3 DNA: TGTGCCAGCAGCCCGCAATCTCCAACTAATGAAAAACTGTTTTTT
clone size: -; J gene: TRBJ2-2; V gene: TRBV6-6; D gene: TRBD1; CDR3 protein: CASSRPGGRDTGELFF; CDR3 DNA: TGTGCCAGCAGCCGACCAGGGGGCCGTGACACCGGGGAGCTGTTTTTT
clone size: -; J gene: TRBJ2-5; V gene: TRBV7-3; D gene: TRBD2; CDR3 protein: CASSSAGGETQYF; CDR3 DNA: TGTGCCAGCAGCTCAGCGGGAGGAGAGACCCAGTACTTC
clone size: -; J gene: TRBJ1-2; V gene: TRBV4-1; D gene: TRBD1; CDR3 protein: CASSQGTGPLYGYTF; CDR3 DNA: TGCGCCAGCAGCCAGGGGACAGGCCCCCTCTATGGCTACACCTTC
clone size: -; J gene: TRBJ1-5; V gene: TRBV4-1; D gene: -; CDR3 protein: CASSQERWGQPQHF; CDR3 DNA: TGCGCCAGCAGCCAAGAACGGTGGGGTCAGCCCCAGCATTTT
clone size: -; J gene: TRBJ2-7; V gene: TRBV12-3/TRBV12-4; D gene: -; CDR3 protein: CASSSAESYEQYF; CDR3 DNA: TGTGCCAGCTCATCGGCAGAATCCTACGAGCAGTACTTC
clone size: -; J gene: TRBJ2-1; V gene: TRBV11-2; D gene: -; CDR3 protein: CASSSDMGQFF; CDR3 DNA: TGTGCCAGCAGCTCAGACATGGGGCAGTTCTTC
clone size: few; J gene: TRBJ1-2; V gene: TRBV7-2; D gene: -; CDR3 protein: CASSSAPDSYGYTF; CDR3 DNA: TGTGCCAGCAGCTCCGCCCCTGACAGCTATGGCTACACCTTC
clone size: -; J gene: TRBJ2-1; V gene: TRBV29-1; D gene: TRBD2; CDR3 protein: CSVERGSGGRNEQFF; CDR3 DNA: TGCAGCGTTGAGCGGGGCAGCGGGGGGAGGAATGAGCAGTTCTTC
clone size: few; J gene: TRBJ2-1; V gene: TRBV20-1; D gene: -; CDR3 protein: CSGGGANYEQFF; CDR3 DNA: TGCAGTGGAGGAGGGGCTAACTATGAGCAGTTCTTC